Below, 2 T cell receptor beta chains from the same sample are listed, as sequenced in a study of T cells expressing NK-cell markers. TCRdb re-called the 5' RACE reads and gives one entry per CDR3 protein, without DNA. Reported are about 170,000 distinct CDR3 sequences; the ten largest clones contain 20% to 25%. The specimen was blood T cells: a sorted CD56 or NKG2C T cell subset, CD4+ or CD8+ T cells, or bulk PBMC T cells (not recorded which). These receptors all stem from a man aged 18-69 years in good health.

V gene TRBV7-9 combines with J gene TRBJ2-1; TCRdb calls TRBD1, which cannot be checked without DNA. The CDR3 covers 12 residues. Germline V gives CDR1 SEHNR, CDR2 FQNEAQ (reference sequence). The CDR3 spells CASKTGHNEQFF.

The J gene is TRBJ2-5, the V gene TRBV4-1; TCRdb picks TRBD1, but there is no DNA to check that call. There are 16 residues in the CDR3. CDR1 and CDR2 (germline): MGHRA, YSYEKL. The CDR3: CASSQDPPGAGETQYF.